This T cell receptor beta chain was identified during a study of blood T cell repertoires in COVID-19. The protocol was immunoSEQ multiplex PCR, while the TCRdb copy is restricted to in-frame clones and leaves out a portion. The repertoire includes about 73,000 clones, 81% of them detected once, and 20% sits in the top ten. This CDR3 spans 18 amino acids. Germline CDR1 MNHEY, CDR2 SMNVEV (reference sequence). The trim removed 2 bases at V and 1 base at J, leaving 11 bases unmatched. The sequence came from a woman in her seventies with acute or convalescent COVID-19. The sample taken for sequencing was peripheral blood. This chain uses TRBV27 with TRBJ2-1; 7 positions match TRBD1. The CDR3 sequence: CASSLEGSARGSYNEQFF. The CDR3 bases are TGTGCCAGCAGTTTAGAAGGTTCGGCCAGGGGGTCCTACAATGAGCAGTTCTTC.